This note documents a single T cell receptor (beta chain) sequence. No cognate antigen has been identified for it. The junction and the germline gene differ at one end; a read error may be behind it. The study was a case-control design nested within a healthcare worker cohort in London, UK, with weekly nasopharyngeal swab PCR tests and blood sampling. Between 23 and 31 March 2020, the week of the UK lockdown, healthcare workers were enrolled and then followed up weekly for as long as 16 weeks. From the germline V gene (reference sequence), CDR1 is LGHDT and CDR2 is YNNKEL. Taken from cysteine to phenylalanine, the CDR3 has 13 residues. Only CDR3 DNA remains: 39 bases, in frame from the first base. This specimen comes from a study of early T cells in non-severe SARS-CoV-2 infection (dated by TCRdb to about 2021). For context, the study as a whole: TCR sequencing used bulk RNA from unsorted whole blood, so alpha and beta chains could not be paired.

Overall results and qualifications from the work: VDJdb matching was skewed toward anti-spike CD8 responses and likely underestimated virus-specific expansions, missing private and CD4 specificities.

The library was generated by 5' RACE. This sample was sequenced with a NextSeq 500. To correct for sequencing error and PCR bias, the TCR library protocol tagged individual cDNA molecules with unique molecular identifiers. Sequencing covered both TCR alpha and beta chains, and within each sample the abundances of alpha and beta sequences were tightly co-correlated. The authors' analysis ran thus. Decombinator V4 was used to perform V gene, J gene and CDR3 annotation of TCR sequences. TCRs were defined as expanded if a significant change between any two time points was detected under a Poisson model with p below 0.0001. Abundances of TCRs were expressed as counts per million after normalisation to the total number of TCRs sequenced in each sample. TRAV1-2 paired with TRAJ12, TRAJ20 or TRAJ33 defined MAIT TCRs, while TRAV10 paired with TRAJ18 defined iNKT TCRs. A search of VDJdb, accessed on 1 November 2021, was run for TCRs annotated to CMV, EBV and SARS-CoV-2, with TCRs annotated for multiple antigens excluded. TCRdb itself trimmed the public reads at Q25 with fastp, ran MiXCR and retained productive beta chains. A single entry per CDR3 protein holds the most common genes and DNA from its merged rows. For this entry, the V and J calls and clone size follow TCRdb and not the study's own pipeline. The sample contains fewer than 80,000 distinct CDR3 sequences, about 9% of them found a single time. The ten largest clones take up 5.9% of the sample.

What was sequenced was whole blood. The clonotype comes from an adult who was a healthcare worker with PCR-confirmed SARS-CoV-2 infection or an uninfected control (not recorded which). The rearrangement combines TRBV3-1 with TRBJ2-7; the D gene is not confidently resolved. The sequenced DNA: TGTGCCAGCAGCCAACAAGACAACCCCCAGCCCAAATTC. Its protein reads: CASSQQDNPQPKF.